Sequencing of this T cell receptor (beta chain) was carried out in a study of blood T cells in healthy people across ages. The study, taken as a whole, reports: One million T cells yielded diversity estimates that were considered underestimates.

Sample-barcoded 5' priming and a J-beta primer mix drove a second PCR of about 6 to 11 cycles. One entry per CDR3 protein results from TCRdb running MiXCR on the 5' RACE reads. The data contain 700,000 or so distinct CDR3 sequences, around 38% of them singletons. V gave up 5 bases and J gave up 4 bases; unmatched junction bases: 9. The CDR3 consists of 17 residues. CDR1 is MNHEY and CDR2 is SMNVEV in the germline V gene (reference sequence). Points on this clonotype: Its matching antigen is unknown.

The clonotype comes from a man older than 75 in good health. The sample consisted of blood. The rearrangement uses TRBV27 and TRBJ2-6; TRBD1 matches 9 bases. This CDR3 reads CASSKGQGLSGANVLTF. The CDR3 DNA reads as TGTGCCAGCAGTAAAGGACAGGGGCTGTCGGGGGCCAACGTCCTGACTTTC.